This T cell receptor beta chain was captured in a study of cytomegalovirus exposure and HLA in healthy donors. Study results and limitations: In a later analysis, TCR beta V- and J-gene trimming showed a link to a missense DCLRE1C variant. Some V segments, including TRBV6-2 and TRBV6-3, were excluded as indistinguishable.

To note about this clone: Antigen unknown.

The CDR3 has 15 amino acids. Germline V gene data show CDR1 as SGHRS and CDR2 as YFSETQ. V was cut by 3 bases and J by 0 bases, with 11 bases left in between. Primers for the PCR totalled 60 Vbeta and 13 Jbeta. Clones were sequenced by immunoSEQ multiplex PCR, and TCRdb holds only the in-frame ones, with some missing. The sample yields about 210,000 clones, roughly four fifths seen once. The V call is TRBV5-1, the J call TRBJ2-3, with a weak D call TRBD1 (5 bases). The sequencing input was PBMCs. This clonotype was sampled from a woman in her fifties or sixties in good health and CMV-seropositive. CDR3 DNA: TGCGCCAGCAGCTCAGACAGTTTTAGCACAGATACGCAGTATTTT. This translates into CASSSDSFSTDTQYF.